These T cell receptor beta chains were read from a single sample in a study of CD8+CD57+ T cells in acquired aplastic anemia. Each CDR3 protein gets one entry after TCRdb re-called the reads with MiXCR. The data show just over 400,000 distinct CDR3 sequences, roughly 68% seen once. The sequenced sample consisted of sorted CD4+, CD8+, or CD8+CD57+ T cells (not recorded which) from PBMCs. Receptors were obtained from a human donor in good health, serving as a control. Each CDR3 is given with its conserved first and last residue. A D gene is named only where the DNA matches it firmly. Clone size appears in some rows only: once, few, many, or a class for an expanded clone.

v_call	d_call	clone_size	j_call	cdr3_aa	cdr3_nt
TRBV5-1	NA	NA	TRBJ2-2	CASSLAGARTGELFF	TGCGCCAGCAGCTTAGCTGGGGCTAGGACCGGGGAGCTGTTTTTT
TRBV5-4	NA	NA	TRBJ1-6	CASSKGPQRGDSPLHF	TGTGCCAGCAGCAAGGGACCCCAAAGGGGGGATTCACCCCTCCACTTT
TRBV7-9	TRBD1	NA	TRBJ2-3	CASSHGKLTGTTQYF	TGTGCCAGCAGCCATGGTAAATTGACAGGGACCACTCAGTATTTT
TRBV7-2	TRBD2	NA	TRBJ2-6	CASSLAGRAETQYTF	TGTGCCAGCAGCTTAGCGGGGAGGGCAGAGACCCAGTACACTTTC
TRBV20-1	TRBD1	NA	TRBJ1-5	CSAEQGRLDQPQHF	TGCAGTGCTGAACAGGGGCGGCTTGATCAGCCCCAGCATTTT
TRBV7-8	NA	NA	TRBJ2-5	CASSSNDGQETQYF	TGTGCCAGCAGCTCCAATGACGGACAAGAGACCCAGTACTTC
TRBV7-2	NA	NA	TRBJ1-5	CASSRQPGGNYEQHF	TGTGCCAGCAGCAGACAACCTGGGGGGAACTACGAGCAGCATTTT
TRBV25-1	NA	NA	TRBJ2-3	CASSETGTPSTDTQYF	TGTGCCAGCAGTGAGACCGGCACCCCAAGCACAGATACGCAGTATTTT
TRBV7-2	NA	many	TRBJ2-7	CASSIGGISYEQYF	TGTGCCAGCAGTATCGGAGGAATCTCCTACGAGCAGTACTTC
TRBV7-9	NA	NA	TRBJ1-2	CASSPTGTDKAYLF	TGTGCCAGCAGCCCAACCGGGACGGATAAGGCCTACCTCTTC
TRBV6-1	NA	many	TRBJ2-5	CASSDPRGVLQETQYF	TGTGCCAGCAGTGACCCGCGCGGAGTCCTCCAAGAGACCCAGTACTTC
TRBV7-2	TRBD1	NA	TRBJ2-7	CASSPQPGQGAGEQYF	TGTGCCAGCAGCCCACAGCCGGGACAGGGGGCTGGCGAGCAGTACTTC
TRBV15	NA	NA	TRBJ1-3	CATSSGMAGNTIYF	TGTGCCACCAGCAGCGGGATGGCAGGCAACACCATATATTTT
TRBV9	NA	NA	TRBJ1-6	CASSVETLKLSLVHF	NA
TRBV12-3/TRBV12-4	TRBD2	NA	TRBJ2-1	CASSSGLAGGSSYNEQFF	TGTGCCAGCAGCTCGGGACTAGCGGGGGGTAGCTCCTACAATGAGCAGTTCTTC
TRBV4-3	NA	many	TRBJ2-5	CASSQEGSGQETQYF	TGCGCCAGCAGCCAAGAAGGATCGGGTCAAGAGACCCAGTACTTC
TRBV20-1	TRBD1	NA	TRBJ2-3	CSAKGTVDSHTQYF	TGCAGTGCTAAGGGGACAGTAGATTCACATACGCAGTATTTT
TRBV20-1	NA	NA	TRBJ1-4	CRVGSRRQEKLSF	TGCAGGGTTGGTAGCAGACGCCAAGAGAAACTGTCTTTT
TRBV5-8	NA	NA	TRBJ1-1	CASSPVFWGAGTEVFF	NA
TRBV6-6	NA	many	TRBJ1-4	CASTRQTEKLFF	TGTGCCAGCACGCGACAGACGGAAAAACTGTTTTTT
TRBV6-4	TRBD2	NA	TRBJ2-1	CASLLLAGGQDEQFF	TGTGCCAGCCTATTACTAGCGGGGGGGCAGGATGAGCAGTTCTTC
TRBV29-1	NA	NA	TRBJ2-6	CSVAASSSGANVLTF	TGCAGCGTTGCAGCTTCTAGCTCTGGGGCCAACGTCCTGACTTTC
TRBV6-9	TRBD1	NA	TRBJ1-2	CASIDTQDRLAETNYGYTF	TGTGCCAGCATTGATACACAGGACAGGTTAGCCGAAACTAACTATGGCTACACCTTC
TRBV7-9	NA	NA	TRBJ1-5	CASSLTRGPVQPQHF	TGTGCCAGCAGCTTGACGAGAGGCCCTGTTCAGCCCCAGCATTTT
TRBV7-2	TRBD1	NA	TRBJ2-7	CASSFAGTGSYEQYF	TGTGCCAGCAGCTTCGCCGGGACAGGGAGCTACGAGCAGTACTTC
TRBV29-1	NA	NA	TRBJ2-5	CSVEVQGWETQYF	TGCAGCGTTGAAGTCCAGGGCTGGGAGACCCAGTACTTC
TRBV12-1	NA	many	TRBJ1-2	CASSFALGTDLYGYTF	NA
TRBV2	NA	NA	TRBJ1-3	CASSNQGAYTEAFFGHF	NA
TRBV5-1	NA	NA	TRBJ1-3	CASSMRTAGNTIYF	TGCGCCAGCAGCATGCGGACGGCTGGAAACACCATATATTTT
TRBV5-1	NA	NA	TRBJ1-6	CASSPGQHYEPLHF	TGCGCCAGCAGCCCCGGACAGCACTACGAACCCCTCCACTTT
TRBV10-3	TRBD2	NA	TRBJ2-7	CAISDGGGPYEQYF	TGTGCCATCAGTGACGGGGGAGGGCCATACGAGCAGTACTTC
TRBV9	NA	NA	TRBJ1-2	CASSVDDNANYGYTF	TGTGCCAGCAGCGTAGATGACAACGCTAACTATGGCTACACCTTC
TRBV9	NA	NA	TRBJ2-5	CASQVTARQETQHF	TGTGCCAGCCAGGTAACAGCAAGGCAAGAGACCCAGCACTTC
TRBV7-2	NA	NA	TRBJ1-2	CASSLEQVYEQYFF	TGTGCCAGCAGCTTAGAACAAGTCTACGAGCAGTACTTCTTC
TRBV10-2	NA	NA	TRBJ2-7	CAGSGVVSYEQYF	TGCGCCGGCAGTGGGGTGGTCTCGTACGAGCAGTACTTC
TRBV6-6	NA	NA	TRBJ1-5	CAITDLTGSNQPQHF	TGTGCCATCACCGACTTAACAGGGAGCAATCAGCCCCAGCATTTT